These 20 T cell receptor beta chains were sequenced from one sample in a study of CD8+CD57+ T cells in acquired aplastic anemia. The template for TCR beta VDJ and CDR3 sequence profiling was genomic DNA. MiXCR, run by TCRdb on the reads, gives a single entry per CDR3 protein. The sample lists some 160,000 distinct CDR3 sequences, 40% to 50% seen once, with about 31% in the top ten. Before being chosen for sequencing, patients had shown CD8+CD57+ cell expansion by flow cytometry. Sequences were obtained from sorted CD4+, CD8+, or CD8+CD57+ T cells (not recorded which) from PBMCs. Receptors originate from a human donor with aplastic anemia.

The chain is built from TRBV4-1 and TRBJ1-2; 9 nucleotides match TRBD1. The J segment lost 8 bases and the V segment lost 3 bases, leaving 13 bases of the junction unmatched. This CDR3 region has 16 residues. Germline assignment: CDR1 MGHRA and CDR2 YSYEKL. The CDR3 DNA is TGCGCCAGCAGCCAGGGACAGGGTAGGGGGGTGTGGGGCTACACCTTC. It encodes CASSQGQGRGVWGYTF.

This clonotype was seen a single time. This chain links TRBV5-1 with TRBJ2-7; 8 nucleotides agree with TRBD1. Trimming cost V 3 bases and J 0 bases; bases outside gene matches: 11. Looked up from germline, CDR1 is SGHRS and CDR2 is YFSETQ. This CDR3 has 17 residues. For the CDR3, the DNA is TGCGCCAGCAGCTGGGCACTGACAGGGGAAATCTCCTACGAGCAGTACTTC. Translating gives CASSWALTGEISYEQYF. The variable domain in full, completed from reference TRBV5-1 and TRBJ2-7, reads KAGVTQTPRYLIKTRGQQVTLSCSPISGHRSVSWYQQTPGQGLQFLFEYFSETQRNKGNFPGRFSGRQFSNSRSEMNVSTLELGDSALYLCASSWALTGEISYEQYFGPGTRLTVT.

The chain joins TRBV10-1 to TRBJ2-3; 13 bases are shared with TRBD2. Trimming took 8 bases from V and 5 from J; bases not matched to a gene: 10. This CDR3 spans 16 amino acids. Germline V gene lookup returns CDR1 WNHNN and CDR2 SYGVQD (reference sequence). The CDR3, as DNA: TGCGCCAGCCATACCACTAGCGGGGGGGCCATAGATACGCAGTATTTT. It is translated as CASHTTSGGAIDTQYF.

This chain connects TRBV5-1 to TRBJ1-1; maybe TRBD1 (6 bases). From germline, CDR1 is SGHRS and CDR2 YFSETQ. The CDR3 sequence is 12 residues long. The V end was cut by 2 bases, the J end by 9 bases, with 11 bases between. This CDR3 reads CASSFTGSQAFF. CDR3 in DNA: TGCGCCAGCAGCTTTACAGGGAGTCAAGCTTTCTTT.

The chain has TRBV5-1 and TRBJ2-3, with D perhaps matching TRBD1 (5 bases). This CDR3 has 14 residues. Trimming removed 0 bases from V and 3 bases from J, with 8 bases in between. The germline gives CDR1 SGHRS, CDR2 YFSETQ. In DNA form, the CDR3 reads TGCGCCAGCAGCTTGGCAGGGAATACAGATACGCAGTATTTT. Its translation: CASSLAGNTDTQYF.

The DNA for the CDR3 is TGTGCCAGCACTGCCCGGGGTTCAGATACGCAGTATTTT. Translation: CASTARGSDTQYF. The chain links TRBV2 to TRBJ2-3; possibly TRBD2 for D (5 bases). CDR3 length equals 13 residues. The V end was cut by 7 bases, the J end by 4 bases, with 12 bases between. In germline, CDR1 is SNHLY, CDR2 FYNNEI.

On this clonotype: A single base separates this from a much larger clone, so it may be a read error. The chain has TRBV20-1 and TRBJ2-3, with 8 bases that match TRBD2. Germline CDR1 is DFQATT and CDR2 is SNEGSKA (reference sequence). The CDR3 has 17 residues. The chain's CDR3 is CRATDLTRAGDTDTQYF. CDR3 in DNA: TGCAGGGCTACTGACCTTACCCGAGCGGGGGACACAGATACGCAGTATTTT.

V and J are TRBV7-9 and TRBJ2-1; no clear D gene. V was trimmed by 5 bases and J by 5 bases, leaving 7 bases between them. The CDR3 is 12 residues long. CDR1 is SEHNR and CDR2 is FQNEAQ in the germline V gene (reference sequence). CDR3 sequence: CASSPWDNEQFF. The DNA of the CDR3 is TGTGCCAGCAGCCCATGGGACAATGAGCAGTTCTTC.

J is TRBJ1-2 and V is TRBV24-1; D is unresolved. Trimming cost V 6 bases and J 5 bases, with 12 bases left between them. The CDR3 length is 13 residues. Germline loops: CDR1 KGHDR, CDR2 SFDVKD. The CDR3, as DNA: TGTGCCACCAGTCCGGGGTCCCCATATGGCTACACCTTC. Its translation: CATSPGSPYGYTF.

The J gene is TRBJ1-5, the V gene TRBV5-6; weak D call: TRBD1 (5 bases). The germline V and J ends were trimmed by 3 bases and 2 bases, with 18 bases remaining between them. The length of the CDR3 is 17 residues. Germline assignment: CDR1 SGHDT and CDR2 YYEEEE. CDR3 sequence: CASSSRDFEGGNQPQHF. The CDR3, as DNA: TGTGCCAGCAGCTCTAGGGACTTCGAGGGTGGCAATCAGCCCCAGCATTTT.

J is TRBJ2-5 and V is TRBV19, with 14 bases that match TRBD2. The germline V gene has CDR1 LNHDA and CDR2 SQIVND (reference sequence). The CDR3 is made up of 16 amino acids. Losses at the gene ends were 4 bases for V and 4 bases for J; bases not matched to a gene: 5. The CDR3 reads CASSTGTSGSRETQYF. The CDR3 DNA follows: TGTGCCAGTAGTACCGGGACTAGCGGGAGCCGAGAGACCCAGTACTTC.

This clonotype has only a few counts. This chain connects TRBV24-1 to TRBJ2-7; D perhaps matches TRBD2 (6 bases). Looked up from germline, CDR1 is KGHDR and CDR2 is SFDVKD. V dropped 0 bases and J dropped 12 bases, with 8 bases sitting between them. The CDR3 length is 11 residues. CDR3 bases: TGTGCCACCAGTGATTTGGCGGGAAGGTACTTC. It codes for CATSDLAGRYF.

This clonotype came up a few times. V usage is TRBV27 and J usage is TRBJ2-2; D is ambiguous. The CDR3 totals 14 residues. With 2 bases removed from V and 5 bases from J, the gap between germline ends came to 9 bases. The germline CDR1 and CDR2 sequences are MNHEY and SMNVEV (reference sequence). The CDR3 protein is CASSLSGVTGELFF. In DNA, the CDR3 is TGTGCCAGCAGTTTAAGTGGGGTAACCGGGGAGCTGTTTTTT.

This clonotype was seen repeatedly, ten times or more. The chain links TRBV24-1 to TRBJ1-2; TRBD1 matches 9 bases. There are 17 residues in the CDR3. V shed 5 bases, J shed 4 bases, and the junction held 13 bases outside the gene matches. Per the germline V gene, CDR1 is KGHDR and CDR2 is SFDVKD. CDR3 amino acids: CATSGGTGTGSTYGYTF. Written as DNA, the CDR3 is TGTGCCACCAGTGGCGGGACAGGGACTGGGTCTACCTATGGCTACACCTTC.

The genes are TRBV10-3 and TRBJ1-2, with a possible D match to TRBD1 (5 bases). Looked up from germline, CDR1 is ENHRY and CDR2 is SYGVKD. Trimming stripped 7 bases from V and 3 bases from J, with 12 bases between. The CDR3 spans 13 residues. The CDR3 coding sequence is TGTGCCATCAAAGGAGACAGCGACTATGGCTACACCTTC. This encodes CAIKGDSDYGYTF.

This sequence joins TRBV7-4 and TRBJ2-1; 8 nucleotides align to TRBD2. This CDR3 comprises 15 residues. Trimming at V came to 7 bases and at J to 6 bases, leaving 11 bases not matched to a gene. The germline V gene encodes CDR1 SGHVT and CDR2 SQSDAQ. The CDR3 spells CASTRGGSLTNEQFF. The DNA for the CDR3 is TGTGCCAGCACCCGGGGGGGAAGCCTCACCAATGAGCAGTTCTTC.

The chain links TRBV7-9 to TRBJ2-7; D is possibly TRBD1 (6 bases). Trimming stripped 5 bases from V and 4 bases from J, with 12 bases between. CDR3 length equals 13 residues. Per the germline V gene, CDR1 is SEHNR and CDR2 is FQNEAQ (reference sequence). The DNA of the CDR3 is TGTGCCAGCAGCACCGGACAGCCTTACGAGCAGTACTTC. The encoded protein is CASSTGQPYEQYF.

This clonotype showed up just a few times. The chain is built from TRBV2 and TRBJ2-7, with 9 bases that match TRBD1. This CDR3 comprises 14 residues. V shed 6 bases and J 1 base; nucleotides not matched to a gene: 4. CDR1 and CDR2 from the germline V gene are SNHLY and FYNNEI. The CDR3: CASRETGGSYEQYF. The DNA of the CDR3 is TGTGCCAGCAGAGAGACAGGGGGTTCCTACGAGCAGTACTTC.

The chain combines TRBV4-1 with TRBJ2-1; D is tentatively TRBD1 or TRBD2 (5 bases each). The V and J ends lost 1 base and 9 bases respectively, with 10 bases between them. This CDR3 is 13 amino acids long. Per the germline V gene, CDR1 is MGHRA and CDR2 is YSYEKL. CDR3 amino acids: CASSQGPGGEQFF. In DNA, the CDR3 is TGCGCCAGCAGCCAAGGTCCTGGGGGTGAGCAGTTCTTC.

Note on this clonotype: A single base separates this from a much larger clone, so it may be a read error. This chain uses TRBV29-1 with TRBJ2-3; 11 bases align to TRBD2. CDR3 length: 17 residues. The ends lost 0 bases at V and 4 bases at J; junction bases unmatched: 9. Germline CDR1 is SQVTM and CDR2 is ANQGSEA. CDR3 sequence: CSVEDWASGRPSDTQYF. CDR3 DNA: TGCAGCGTTGAAGATTGGGCTAGCGGGAGGCCCTCAGATACGCAGTATTTT.